These 23 T cell receptor beta chains originate from one sample sequenced in a study of CD8 T cells in ankylosing spondylitis. TCRdb fed the 5' RACE reads into MiXCR, producing one record per CDR3 protein. This repertoire shows roughly 250,000 distinct CDR3 sequences, about 11% found once; its top ten account for about 3%. The sample taken for sequencing was blood, either unsorted or a sorted T cell fraction (not recorded which). All receptors derive from a male donor with ankylosing spondylitis or in good health (not recorded which).

In this sample, this clonotype turned up many times. This chain joins TRBV5-1 and TRBJ1-6; the D is unclear. In germline, CDR1 is SGHRS, CDR2 YFSETQ. This CDR3 contains 13 residues. Trimming pared 0 bases from V and 8 bases from J, leaving 6 bases between. As DNA, the CDR3 is TGCGCCAGCAGCTTGGAATTCGATTCACCCCTCCACTTT. This codes for CASSLEFDSPLHF.

There are many counts of this clonotype. The V call is TRBV20-1, the J call TRBJ1-1, with D maybe TRBD1 (6 bases). CDR1 and CDR2 from the germline V gene are DFQATT and SNEGSKA (reference sequence). V lost 0 bases and J 1 base, leaving 9 bases between the germline ends. This CDR3 region has 14 residues. The CDR3 sequence: CSAREGRGNTEAFF. The CDR3 bases are TGCAGTGCTAGAGAGGGCAGGGGGAACACTGAAGCTTTCTTT.

This clonotype was counted many times. This chain links TRBV5-1 with TRBJ2-1; D uncertain. The CDR3 runs 15 residues. Trimming shortened V by 0 bases and J by 0 bases, and 7 bases separated the two germline ends. Germline loops: CDR1 SGHRS, CDR2 YFSETQ. The DNA of the CDR3 is TGCGCCAGCAGCTTGGAGGGTGTCTCCTACAATGAGCAGTTCTTC. Its protein is CASSLEGVSYNEQFF.

The table lists this clonotype with many counts. The CDR3 bases are TGCGCCAGCAGCTTGGGTACGGGAGGGCCCTCCAATGAGCAGTTCTTC. The encoded protein is CASSLGTGGPSNEQFF. The V and J genes are TRBV5-1 and TRBJ2-1, with TRBD2 identical over 8 bases. V lost 0 bases and J lost 6; bases outside the gene matches: 8. The CDR3 has 16 residues. From germline, CDR1 is SGHRS and CDR2 YFSETQ.

This clonotype showed up many times. The chain combines TRBV20-1 with TRBJ1-2; TRBD1 matches at 9 bases. The germline CDR1 and CDR2 sequences are DFQATT and SNEGSKA (reference sequence). The CDR3 has 15 amino acids. V lost 5 bases and J lost 2; bases outside the gene matches: 9. CDR3 sequence reads: CSAYPGTGLNYGYTF. The CDR3 nucleotides read TGCAGTGCTTATCCCGGGACAGGGTTAAACTATGGCTACACCTTC.

This clonotype was seen at least ten times. The V call is TRBV19, the J call TRBJ2-1; D is possibly TRBD2 (5 bases). V lost 2 bases and J lost 10, with 12 bases in between. The germline CDR1 and CDR2 sequences are LNHDA and SQIVND (reference sequence). This CDR3 is built from 13 residues. The CDR3 loop is CASSIIGSGEQFF. CDR3 bases: TGTGCCAGTAGTATAATAGGGAGCGGCGAGCAGTTCTTC.

This clonotype was counted many times. V gene TRBV6-5 combines with J gene TRBJ2-2; D could derive from TRBD1 or TRBD2 (5 bases each). Trimming cost V 2 bases and J 1 base, with 8 bases left between them. CDR3 size: 15 residues. Germline loops: CDR1 MNHEY, CDR2 SVGAGI. DNA for the CDR3: TGTGCCAGCAGTTACGGGGGTGGGAACACCGGGGAGCTGTTTTTT. This codes for CASSYGGGNTGELFF.

The V gene is TRBV20-1, the J gene TRBJ2-7, with a tentative D call TRBD2 (6 bases). Germline-derived CDR1 and CDR2 are DFQATT and SNEGSKA (reference sequence). This CDR3 region has 17 residues. V shed 3 bases and J shed 2 bases, with 23 bases lying between them. The chain's CDR3 is CSASEEGGRRVPYEQYF. In DNA, the CDR3 is TGCAGTGCTAGCGAGGAAGGAGGGCGGAGGGTTCCCTACGAGCAGTACTTC.

There are many counts of this clonotype. This chain links TRBV5-1 with TRBJ2-5; TRBD1 matches 7 bases. The length of the CDR3 is 17 residues. V shed 6 bases, J shed 0 bases, and the junction held 14 bases outside the gene matches. Germline V gives CDR1 SGHRS, CDR2 YFSETQ. Here the CDR3 reads CASTARGGQIYQETQYF. The CDR3 nucleotides read TGCGCCAGCACCGCTCGAGGGGGCCAAATTTACCAAGAGACCCAGTACTTC.

Comment on this clonotype: A much larger clone lies one base from this, so it may be a read error. The rearrangement uses TRBV20-1 and TRBJ1-1, with TRBD1 as a possible D gene (5 bases). The V gene's germline CDR1 is DFQATT and CDR2 SNEGSKA (reference sequence). The CDR3 runs to 11 residues. The CDR3 loop reads CSARRGAEALF. The DNA for the CDR3 is TGCAGTGCGAGAAGAGGGGCTGAAGCTTTATTT.

The table lists this clonotype with a few counts. The V and J genes are TRBV12-3 or TRBV12-4 and TRBJ2-5; possibly TRBD1 or TRBD2 for D (5 bases each). The CDR3 loop spans 13 amino acids. V was pared by 6 bases and J by 3 bases, with 11 bases between. The CDR3 here is CASRLVGEETQYF. CDR3 bases: TGTGCCAGCAGACTAGTAGGGGAAGAGACCCAGTACTTC.

In its sample, this clonotype was seen a few times. The chain carries TRBV18 and TRBJ2-1; 9 bases agree with TRBD1. This CDR3 has 15 residues. V gave up 3 bases and J gave up 4 bases; unmatched junction bases: 4. In germline, CDR1 is KGHSH, CDR2 LQKENI. The CDR3 nucleotides read TGTGCCAGCTCACCGGGGACAGGGCCGTACAATGAGCAGTTCTTC. The encoded protein is CASSPGTGPYNEQFF.

Remarks on this clonotype: A much larger clonotype is one base distant, so this may be a read error. The chain links TRBV7-7 to TRBJ2-2; D gene ambiguous. Germline V gene data show CDR1 as SSHAT and CDR2 as FNYEAQ (reference sequence). This CDR3 region has 12 residues. Trimming left V 4 bases short and J 5 bases short, with 5 bases between. CDR3 bases: TGTGCCAGCAGCTCCAAAACCGGGGAGCTGTTTTTT. Translating gives CASSSKTGELFF.

There are many counts of this clonotype. This rearrangement joins TRBV19 to TRBJ2-7, with D possibly being TRBD1 (6 bases). Deletions cut 3 bases from V and 3 bases from J, with 15 bases between. Germline loops: CDR1 LNHDA, CDR2 SQIVND (reference sequence). The CDR3 is made up of 15 amino acids. Here the CDR3 reads CASSISWQGHYEQYF. CDR3 in DNA: TGTGCCAGTAGTATCAGTTGGCAGGGGCACTACGAGCAGTACTTC.

This clonotype was picked up many times. This chain links TRBV12-3 or TRBV12-4 with TRBJ2-5; maybe TRBD1 (6 bases). V was pared by 6 bases and J by 7 bases, with 24 bases between. The CDR3 covers 16 residues. The CDR3 nucleotides read TGTGCCAGCAGCCTCGGACAGTCAGGGCCTCTCGGGACCCAGTACTTC. Protein: CASSLGQSGPLGTQYF.

In its sample, this clonotype was seen many times. The chain recombines TRBV10-3 with TRBJ2-3; no firm D call. The CDR3 has 13 residues. Trimming pared 2 bases from V and 3 bases from J, leaving 6 bases between. The germline V gene has CDR1 ENHRY and CDR2 SYGVKD. CDR3 sequence: CAISEPVTDTQYF. The CDR3 coding sequence is TGTGCCATCAGTGAGCCCGTTACAGATACGCAGTATTTT.

This clonotype was picked up many times. V and J are TRBV20-1 and TRBJ1-2; a possible D gene is TRBD1 (6 bases). The CDR3 runs to 16 residues. Between the trimmed V and J ends, which lost 0 bases and 1 base, there was a span of 15 bases. In germline, CDR1 is DFQATT, CDR2 SNEGSKA (reference sequence). In nucleotides, the CDR3 is TGCAGTGCTAGAGATGGGGGGGGCCCACGTAACTATGGCTACACCTTC. The encoded protein is CSARDGGGPRNYGYTF.

The sample holds many counts of this clonotype. This chain links TRBV4-1 with TRBJ2-2; 14 nucleotides match TRBD2. This CDR3 region has 19 residues. From germline, CDR1 is MGHRA and CDR2 YSYEKL. The junction had 3 bases not matched to a gene; V was cut back by 0 bases and J by 0 bases. The CDR3 region is CASSQDRGLAGANTGELFF. Here the CDR3 DNA reads TGCGCCAGCAGCCAAGATAGGGGACTAGCGGGGGCGAACACCGGGGAGCTGTTTTTT.

Turning to this clonotype: A much larger clonotype is one base distant, so this may be a read error. The chain employs TRBV11-3 and TRBJ2-3; 11 bases are a match to TRBD1. Germline assignment: CDR1 SGHNT and CDR2 YENEEA. The CDR3 runs to 15 residues. The CDR3 sequence: CVSSTGQGATDTQYF. The CDR3 nucleotides are TGTGTCAGCAGCACAGGACAGGGGGCCACAGATACGCAGTATTTT.

Ten or more counts support this clonotype. The CDR3 region has the DNA TGTGCCAGCAAGGTGCCGGGACAGGGGACTCTCAGCTCCTACGAGCAGTACTTC. Amino acid sequence: CASKVPGQGTLSSYEQYF. The chain couples TRBV2 to TRBJ2-7; 10 bases fit TRBD1. This CDR3 spans 18 amino acids. Per germline, CDR1 SNHLY and CDR2 FYNNEI. With V trimmed by 7 bases and J by 0 bases, 15 bases remained unmatched.

The V and J genes are TRBV7-2 and TRBJ2-5, with D tentatively TRBD2 (5 bases). This CDR3 has 13 amino acids. V shed 3 bases and J shed 5 bases, with 10 bases lying between them. The germline gives CDR1 SGHTA, CDR2 FQGNSA. The CDR3 nucleotides read TGTGCCAGCAGCTTTCGGGATTGGGAGACCCAGTACTTC. Its protein is CASSFRDWETQYF. The complete variable domain, with remaining parts taken from reference TRBV7-2 and TRBJ2-5, reads GAGVSQSPSNKVTEKGKDVELRCDPISGHTALYWYRQSLGQGLEFLIYFQGNSAPDKSGLPSDRFSAERTGGSVSTLTIQRTQQEDSAVYLCASSFRDWETQYFGPGTRLLVL.

The gene calls are TRBV18 and TRBJ1-2; unclear D gene. CDR1 KGHSH and CDR2 LQKENI come from the germline V gene. V was trimmed by 0 bases and J by 0 bases, leaving 11 bases between them. The CDR3 runs to 16 residues. For the CDR3, the DNA is TGTGCCAGCTCACCACCGACTGCCACGCCTAACTATGGCTACACCTTC. Residues: CASSPPTATPNYGYTF.

The sample holds many counts of this clonotype. The genes are TRBV5-5 and TRBJ2-5, with D possibly TRBD2 on 5 matching bases. The CDR3 is 14 amino acids. Germline V gene data show CDR1 as SGHKS and CDR2 as YYEKEE (reference sequence). V lost 0 bases, J lost 9 bases, and 15 bases lay in between. The CDR3 bases are TGTGCCAGCAGCTTGGGGCTAGCCCCAGTGGCCCAGTACTTC. Translation gives CASSLGLAPVAQYF.